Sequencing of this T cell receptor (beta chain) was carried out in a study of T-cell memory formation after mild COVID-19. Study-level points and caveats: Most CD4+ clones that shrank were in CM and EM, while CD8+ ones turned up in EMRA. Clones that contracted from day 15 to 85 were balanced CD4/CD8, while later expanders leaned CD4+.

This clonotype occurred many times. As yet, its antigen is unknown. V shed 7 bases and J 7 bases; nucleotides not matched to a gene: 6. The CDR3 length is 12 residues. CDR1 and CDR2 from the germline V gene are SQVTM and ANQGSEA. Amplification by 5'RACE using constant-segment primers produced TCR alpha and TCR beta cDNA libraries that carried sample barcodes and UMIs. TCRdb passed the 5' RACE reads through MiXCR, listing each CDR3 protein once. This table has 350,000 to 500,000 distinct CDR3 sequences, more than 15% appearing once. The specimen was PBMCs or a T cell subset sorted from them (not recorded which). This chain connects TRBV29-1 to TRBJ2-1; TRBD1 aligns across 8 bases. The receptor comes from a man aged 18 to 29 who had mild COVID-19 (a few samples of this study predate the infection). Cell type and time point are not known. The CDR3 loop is CSAGQGLNEQFF. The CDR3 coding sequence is TGCAGCGCCGGACAGGGCTTGAATGAGCAGTTCTTC.